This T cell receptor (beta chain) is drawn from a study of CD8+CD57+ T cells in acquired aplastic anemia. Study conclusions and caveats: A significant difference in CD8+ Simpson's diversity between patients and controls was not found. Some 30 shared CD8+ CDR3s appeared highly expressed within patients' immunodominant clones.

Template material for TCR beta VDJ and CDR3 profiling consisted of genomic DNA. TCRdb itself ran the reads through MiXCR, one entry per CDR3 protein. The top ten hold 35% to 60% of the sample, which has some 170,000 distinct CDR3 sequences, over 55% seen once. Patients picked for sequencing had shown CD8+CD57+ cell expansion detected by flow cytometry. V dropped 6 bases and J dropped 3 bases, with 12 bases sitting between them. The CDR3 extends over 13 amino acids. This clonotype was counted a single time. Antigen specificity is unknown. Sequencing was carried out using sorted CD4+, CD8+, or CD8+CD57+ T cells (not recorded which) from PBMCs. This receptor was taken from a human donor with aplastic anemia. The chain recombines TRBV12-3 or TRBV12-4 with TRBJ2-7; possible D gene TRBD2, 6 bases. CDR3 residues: CASSRGVDYEQYF. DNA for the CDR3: TGTGCCAGCAGCCGCGGGGTTGACTACGAGCAGTACTTC.